This T cell receptor beta chain was captured in a study of T cells after yellow fever vaccination. Study details: SMART-Seq v4 Ultra Low Input prepared libraries from low-cell fractions. Study outcomes and limitations: A weaker secondary response peaked on day 5, the primary on day 15. Detected again after the booster were most primary-vaccination clones, at 95% to 98% CD4 and 88% CD8.

A word on this clonotype: Its target is unknown.

The V segment lost 5 bases and the J segment 5 bases; nucleotides outside the gene matches: 17. Germline V gene data show CDR1 as SQVTM and CDR2 as ANQGSEA. The length of the CDR3 is 16 residues. The 5'RACE template-switching step produced TCR cDNA and added a universal primer site and UMIs. TCRdb used MiXCR to reprocess the 5' RACE reads, holding one entry per CDR3 protein. Of approximately 600,000 distinct CDR3 sequences listed, about 12% are singletons. The source is a young man who received the YFV17D yellow fever vaccine. This specimen consisted of PBMCs, obtained on the day of the yellow fever booster vaccination. The chain recombines TRBV29-1 with TRBJ1-2, with 7 bases identical to TRBD1. Here the CDR3 DNA reads TGCAGCGTTCCATCTCCACTCCAAGACAGGGAGTATGGCTACACCTTC. This sequence encodes CSVPSPLQDREYGYTF.